The clone carrying this TCR beta chain has a count of ten or more. The antigen is unknown. This sample stems from a study of T cells after yellow fever vaccination. Overall study findings and caveats: Contamination by abundant bulk-population clonotypes could be present in FACS-sorted repertoires. The secondary response peaked faster, at day 5 versus 15, but was weaker.

The germline V gene encodes CDR1 MNHEY and CDR2 SMNVEV (reference sequence). Trimming took 0 bases from V and 0 from J, leaving 9 bases between them. This CDR3 is built from 15 residues. MiXCR, run by TCRdb on the 5' RACE reads, gives a single entry per CDR3 protein. This sample carries roughly 27,000 distinct CDR3 sequences, about 5% of them seen once, and the ten largest clones take under 50%. The sequence was collected from a man younger than 45 who received the YFV17D yellow fever vaccine. Material: CD8+ T cells sorted from PBMCs, obtained 10 days after the yellow fever booster vaccination. V gene TRBV27 combines with J gene TRBJ2-7, with unresolved D. The CDR3 DNA is TGTGCCAGCAGTTTATCGGCAGTTCCCTCCTACGAGCAGTACTTC. Its translation: CASSLSAVPSYEQYF.